This T cell receptor (beta chain) originates from a study of T cells after somatic rescue of genetic block. CDR1 MDHEN and CDR2 SYDVKM come from the germline V gene. CDR3 length equals 12 residues. Method: immunoSEQ multiplex PCR; TCRdb's copy keeps in-frame clones and lacks some. The sample records around 10,000 clones, 74% being singletons. Sequencing used peripheral blood mononuclear cells (PBMCs). The V and J genes are TRBV28 and TRBJ2-5; D unresolved. Near its end, the DNA agrees better with TRBJ2-7, so the J call may be wrong. The TCR originated in a boy between 10 and 17 years old. The CDR3 protein is CASKSPPYEQYF. CDR3 bases: TGTGCCAGCAAGAGCCCCCCCTACGAGCAGTACTTC.